This T cell receptor (beta chain) originates from a study of T cell repertoires in cytomegalovirus infection. MiXCR, applied by TCRdb to the reads, yields one record per CDR3 protein. Among some 920,000 distinct CDR3 sequences listed, around 30% were seen once. The V gene's germline CDR1 is MNHEY and CDR2 SMNVEV (reference sequence). V was trimmed by 11 bases and J by 0 bases, leaving 12 bases between them. CDR3 length: 13 amino acids. In regard to this clonotype: Its antigen is still unknown.

This material consisted of cultured CD8+ T cells from PBMCs, taken from culture after CMV antigen stimulation. The sequence was obtained from a human donor in good health (CMV status not recorded). Some clones in this sample may be carry-over from other donors' samples. The chain combines TRBV27 with TRBJ2-3, with no clear D. The CDR3 region is CAVHSASTDTQYF. The CDR3 bases are TGTGCCGTCCACTCAGCTAGCACAGATACGCAGTATTTT.